A single sample gave rise to the 9 T cell receptor beta chains below, sequenced in a study of CD8+ T cells in alopecia areata. The authors extracted RNA and reverse transcribed it into cDNA as the sequencing template. The data were produced by immunoSEQ multiplex PCR, yet TCRdb's version contains in-frame clones alone and is incomplete. The table lists 150,000 to 250,000 clones, roughly 50% of them singletons. The treatment denotes: oral pan-JAK inhibitor, 5-10 mg twice daily. Sequencing was performed on CD4+ T cells sorted from blood, taken at week 24, from a patient treated with tofacitinib. These receptors all come from a human donor with alopecia areata.

The chain uses TRBV7-9 and TRBJ1-2; 8 bases align to TRBD1. Germline lookup yields CDR1 SEHNR and CDR2 FQNEAQ (reference sequence). This CDR3 is built from 13 residues. V shed 3 bases, J shed 8 bases, and the junction held 5 bases outside the gene matches. The chain's CDR3 is CASSFQGARGYTF. In DNA, the CDR3 is TGTGCCAGCAGCTTCCAGGGGGCGAGGGGCTACACCTTC.

CDR3 residues: CAWSVSGASYEQYF. DNA of the CDR3: TGTGCCTGGAGTGTCAGTGGGGCCTCCTACGAGCAGTACTTC. The genes are TRBV30 and TRBJ2-7; the D gene is possibly TRBD1 (5 bases). CDR1 GTSNPN and CDR2 SVGIG come from the germline V gene (reference sequence). The CDR3 has 14 amino acids. Trimming removed 0 bases at V and 0 bases at J, with 9 bases between.

The V and J genes are TRBV18 and TRBJ2-3; 11 bases are a match to TRBD2. Germline V gene data show CDR1 as KGHSH and CDR2 as LQKENI. V shed 6 bases and J 6 bases; nucleotides not matched to a gene: 11. The CDR3 consists of 16 residues. CDR3 loop: CASSVNSGRATDTQYF. In DNA, the CDR3 is TGTGCCAGCTCGGTGAATAGCGGGAGGGCCACGGATACGCAGTATTTT.

The V gene is TRBV9, the J gene TRBJ2-5; D gene ambiguous. V was trimmed by 0 bases and J by 3 bases, leaving 6 bases between them. The CDR3 extends over 13 amino acids. Germline values: CDR1 SGDLS, CDR2 YYNGEE. CDR3 protein: CASSVEDEETQYF. The CDR3, as DNA: TGTGCCAGCAGCGTAGAAGACGAAGAGACCCAGTACTTC.

Only one count was recorded for this clone. The V call is TRBV23-1, the J call TRBJ1-6; D not resolved. TRBV23-1 has ORF status, its function being uncertain. The CDR3 totals 12 residues. V dropped 2 bases and J dropped 10 bases, with 6 bases sitting between them. The DNA of the CDR3 is TGCGCCAGCAGTCAAGAGCAGTCACCCCTCCACTTT. The encoded protein is CASSQEQSPLHF.

J is TRBJ2-1 and V is TRBV2, with D possibly TRBD2 on 6 matching bases. Trimming shortened V by 0 bases and J by 8 bases, and 11 bases separated the two germline ends. CDR3 length: 14 residues. The germline V gene has CDR1 SNHLY and CDR2 FYNNEI. The CDR3 region is CASSEARGTDEQFF. DNA of the CDR3: TGTGCCAGCAGTGAAGCCCGGGGGACTGATGAGCAGTTCTTC.

The V and J genes are TRBV5-4 and TRBJ2-5, with D possibly TRBD2 on 6 matching bases. This CDR3 is 16 amino acids long. Looked up from germline, CDR1 is SGHNT and CDR2 is YYREEE (reference sequence). Trimming left V 4 bases short and J 1 base short, with 17 bases between. CDR3: CASSDPRGGPQETQYF. Here the CDR3 DNA reads TGTGCCAGCAGCGATCCGCGCGGAGGGCCCCAAGAGACCCAGTACTTC.

The chain has TRBV27 and TRBJ2-3; 10 bases are a match to TRBD2. The CDR3 extends over 14 amino acids. V lost 6 bases to trimming and J lost 3 bases; unmatched junction nucleotides: 3. From germline, CDR1 is MNHEY and CDR2 SMNVEV (reference sequence). For the CDR3, the DNA is TGTGCCAGCAGCGCGACTAGCGGGACAGATACGCAGTATTTT. Its protein is CASSATSGTDTQYF.

V is TRBV7-8 and J is TRBJ2-3; D gene uncertain. The germline V gene encodes CDR1 SGHVS and CDR2 FQNEAQ. Trimming cost V 1 base and J 4 bases, with 15 bases left between them. CDR3 length: 16 residues. The chain's CDR3 is CASSLGHRITADTQYF. The CDR3 nucleotides read TGTGCCAGCAGCTTAGGGCATAGGATTACAGCAGATACGCAGTATTTT.